The 28 T cell receptor beta chains in this list originate from one sample, sequenced in a study of CD8 T cells in ankylosing spondylitis. Study-wide results and limits: What appeared characteristic of ankylosing spondylitis blood was a TCR beta motif of eight highly homologous variants.

TCRdb reanalysed the 5' RACE reads using MiXCR and keeps one entry per CDR3 protein. The sample includes fewer than 550,000 distinct CDR3 sequences, approximately 5.3% of them seen just once. Which antigens these TCRs recognize remains unknown. The sequenced sample consisted of blood, either unsorted or a sorted T cell fraction (not recorded which). Receptors originate from a male donor with ankylosing spondylitis.

Regarding this clonotype: A much more abundant neighbour one base away suggests this may be a read error. The chain couples TRBV4-1 to TRBJ2-1, with 8 bases aligning to TRBD2. Trimming removed 5 bases from V and 1 base from J; junction bases left unmatched: 13. This CDR3 is built from 18 residues. Germline values: CDR1 MGHRA, CDR2 YSYEKL. The CDR3 reads CASSSRQAGGLSYNEQFF. CDR3 bases: TGCGCCAGCAGCTCCCGTCAGGCGGGAGGTCTATCCTACAATGAGCAGTTCTTC.

Ten or more counts support this clonotype. This chain joins TRBV20-1 and TRBJ1-5; D unclear. Trimming cost V 2 bases and J 6 bases, with 11 bases left between them. This CDR3 comprises 13 residues. Germline values: CDR1 DFQATT, CDR2 SNEGSKA (reference sequence). The CDR3: CSARWAVSQPQHF. CDR3 DNA: TGCAGTGCTAGATGGGCGGTGTCTCAGCCCCAGCATTTT.

There are many counts of this clonotype. This sequence joins TRBV12-3 or TRBV12-4 and TRBJ2-2; D might be TRBD1 (6 bases). V was shortened by 5 bases and J by 7 bases, with 11 bases between the two germline ends. This CDR3 is built from 13 residues. The CDR3 DNA reads TGTGCCAGCAGTCCGCACAGGGACGGGGAGCTGTTTTTT. Amino acid sequence: CASSPHRDGELFF.

This clonotype was seen at least ten times. CDR3 sequence: CSVLGGGPPLYQETQYF. DNA of the CDR3: TGCAGCGTTCTCGGCGGGGGGCCGCCCTTATACCAAGAGACCCAGTACTTC. The chain recombines TRBV29-1 with TRBJ2-5, with 8 bases identical to TRBD2. This CDR3 is built from 17 residues. V lost 5 bases, J lost 0 bases, and 14 bases stayed unmatched. From germline, CDR1 is SQVTM and CDR2 ANQGSEA.

This clonotype was seen ten or more times. This chain's CDR3 is CASSFRGGSSNYGYTF. CDR3 sequence (DNA): TGTGCCAGCAGCTTCCGCGGGGGCAGTTCTAACTATGGCTACACCTTC. V and J are TRBV7-9 and TRBJ1-2; perhaps TRBD1 as D (6 bases). Trimming shortened V by 3 bases and J by 0 bases, and 14 bases separated the two germline ends. Germline values: CDR1 SEHNR, CDR2 FQNEAQ (reference sequence). The CDR3 loop spans 16 amino acids.

This clonotype was observed many times. This chain links TRBV5-1 with TRBJ2-1; 7 nucleotides match TRBD1. This CDR3 region has 15 residues. Trimming removed 1 base from V and 8 bases from J; junction bases left unmatched: 9. The V gene's germline CDR1 is SGHRS and CDR2 YFSETQ. CDR3 sequence reads: CASSLLGYRGHEQFF. The CDR3 nucleotides are TGCGCCAGCAGCTTGCTTGGGTACAGGGGCCATGAGCAGTTCTTC.

This clonotype has ten or more counts. V and J are TRBV27 and TRBJ1-1; D gene unclear. V was shortened by 3 bases and J by 2 bases, with 10 bases between the two germline ends. Germline CDR1 is MNHEY and CDR2 is SMNVEV (reference sequence). CDR3 length: 14 residues. The CDR3 loop reads CASSFLGKNTEAFF. The DNA for the CDR3 is TGTGCCAGCAGTTTCTTGGGGAAAAACACTGAAGCTTTCTTT.

In its sample, this clonotype was seen many times. This CDR3 is CASSFGGSKNIQYF. CDR3 bases: TGTGCCAGCAGTTTTGGGGGCTCGAAAAACATTCAGTACTTC. The chain has TRBV12-3 or TRBV12-4 and TRBJ2-4; perhaps TRBD1 as D (6 bases). The CDR3 is made up of 14 amino acids. Trimming left V 3 bases short and J 4 bases short, with 10 bases between.

This clonotype has a count of ten or more. V and J are TRBV7-2 and TRBJ2-1; the match to TRBD2 covers 11 bases. The junction had 5 bases not matched to a gene; V was cut back by 0 bases and J by 4 bases. The CDR3 loop spans 17 amino acids. Looked up from germline, CDR1 is SGHTA and CDR2 is FQGNSA. The CDR3 loop reads CASSLAPGLADYNEQFF. CDR3 coding DNA: TGTGCCAGCAGCTTAGCGCCGGGACTAGCGGATTACAATGAGCAGTTCTTC.

This clonotype has a count of ten or more. This chain joins TRBV28 and TRBJ2-1, with unresolved D. This CDR3 contains 13 residues. Germline assignment: CDR1 MDHEN and CDR2 SYDVKM. V was cut by 6 bases and J by 0 bases, with 6 bases left in between. CDR3 DNA: TGTGCCAGCAGGGGTATCTCCTACAATGAGCAGTTCTTC. This encodes CASRGISYNEQFF.

This clonotype was observed at least ten times. The gene calls are TRBV28 and TRBJ2-2; D gene uncertain. Germline-derived CDR1 and CDR2 are MDHEN and SYDVKM. The CDR3 spans 15 residues. Trimming removed 6 bases from V and 1 base from J, with 12 bases in between. The chain's CDR3 is CASSGPGQNTGELFF. In DNA, the CDR3 is TGTGCCAGCAGCGGACCGGGTCAGAACACCGGGGAGCTGTTTTTT.

This clonotype was observed a handful of times. The CDR3 reads CASSVGRLDTEAFF. Written as DNA, the CDR3 is TGTGCCAGCAGCGTAGGCAGGTTAGACACTGAAGCTTTCTTT. This sequence joins TRBV9 and TRBJ1-1; no firm D call. Germline V gene lookup returns CDR1 SGDLS and CDR2 YYNGEE. The germline V and J ends were trimmed by 0 bases and 3 bases, with 9 bases remaining between them. CDR3 length: 14 amino acids.

This clonotype has at least ten counts. The V and J genes are TRBV7-9 and TRBJ2-1; tentatively, D is TRBD1 (5 bases). Trimming removed 3 bases at V and 4 bases at J, with 10 bases between. The CDR3 contains 14 residues. From germline, CDR1 is SEHNR and CDR2 FQNEAQ (reference sequence). The CDR3 sequence is CASSFRRQYNEQFF. The CDR3 DNA sequence: TGTGCCAGCAGCTTTAGAAGACAGTACAATGAGCAGTTCTTC.

The V call is TRBV6-5, the J call TRBJ2-3, with 7 bases matching TRBD2. CDR1 MNHEY and CDR2 SVGAGI come from the germline V gene. The CDR3 loop spans 16 amino acids. J lost 2 bases, V lost 0 bases, and 5 bases had no gene match. CDR3 residues: CASSYSGTSATDTQYF. For the CDR3, the DNA is TGTGCCAGCAGTTACTCCGGCACTAGCGCCACAGATACGCAGTATTTT.

The table lists this clonotype with many counts. The CDR3, as DNA: TGCGCCAGCAGCTTTCAGGGAAGGGAGCAGTACTTC. This gives the protein CASSFQGREQYF. The chain combines TRBV5-1 with TRBJ2-7, with D maybe TRBD1 (5 bases). CDR3 length equals 12 residues. V lost 2 bases and J 7 bases, leaving 10 bases between the germline ends. Germline-derived CDR1 and CDR2 are SGHRS and YFSETQ.

The chain joins TRBV28 to TRBJ2-5, with 8 bases aligning to TRBD1. This CDR3 comprises 16 residues. The junction had 11 bases not matched to a gene; V was cut back by 3 bases and J by 5 bases. Germline assignment: CDR1 MDHEN and CDR2 SYDVKM. Here the CDR3 DNA reads TGTGCCAGCAGTTTCGGGGCGACAGGGGTGGGGGAGACCCAGTACTTC. It specifies CASSFGATGVGETQYF.

This clonotype was observed a few times. This chain uses TRBV27 with TRBJ1-1; D remains ambiguous. The germline V gene has CDR1 MNHEY and CDR2 SMNVEV (reference sequence). The V and J ends lost 0 bases and 0 bases respectively, with 14 bases between them. This CDR3 contains 17 residues. This chain's CDR3 is CASSLSSVSTMNTEAFF. CDR3 coding DNA: TGTGCCAGCAGTTTATCCTCCGTCTCAACTATGAACACTGAAGCTTTCTTT.

This clonotype was observed many times. The chain recombines TRBV12-3 or TRBV12-4 with TRBJ1-5; 7 positions agree with TRBD1. Unmatched junction bases numbered 2, after V lost 3 bases and J lost 3 bases. CDR3 length: 14 residues. The CDR3 nucleotides read TGTGCCAGCAGTTTTACAGGGGCCAATCAGCCCCAGCATTTT. It codes for CASSFTGANQPQHF.

This clonotype was counted many times. The chain combines TRBV6-2 or TRBV6-3 with TRBJ2-7, with TRBD2 identical over 10 bases. This CDR3 spans 15 amino acids. V was clipped by 0 bases and J by 3 bases; unmatched bases: 2. CDR1 and CDR2 from the germline V gene are MNHEY and SVGEGT. CDR3 nucleotide sequence: TGTGCCAGCAGTTACTCGGAGCGGGAGGGCTACGAGCAGTACTTC. Encoded protein: CASSYSEREGYEQYF.

This clonotype has ten or more counts. The V gene is TRBV7-2, the J gene TRBJ2-2, with no clear D. CDR3 length: 16 amino acids. The germline V gene encodes CDR1 SGHTA and CDR2 FQGNSA. Trimming left V 0 bases short and J 9 bases short, with 17 bases between. The CDR3 DNA reads as TGTGCCAGCAGCTTAGCGCCGCTACAAATAGGCCGGGAGCTGTTTTTT. Protein sequence: CASSLAPLQIGRELFF.

The chain combines TRBV28 with TRBJ2-2; 9 bases agree with TRBD2. With 6 bases clipped from V and 7 bases from J, the junction kept 9 bases outside the gene matches. CDR3 length equals 15 residues. CDR1 MDHEN and CDR2 SYDVKM come from the germline V gene. The CDR3 DNA reads TGTGCCAGCAGCAGATTAGCGGGAGTCCTCGGGGAGCTGTTTTTT. This codes for CASSRLAGVLGELFF.

This clonotype was observed a handful of times. The chain uses TRBV11-3 and TRBJ2-1; 9 nucleotides match TRBD2. In germline, CDR1 is SGHNT, CDR2 YENEEA. Losses at the gene ends were 5 bases for V and 6 bases for J; bases not matched to a gene: 5. CDR3 length: 14 residues. DNA of the CDR3: TGTGCCAGCAGCCGAGGCGGGGGGGCCAATGAGCAGTTCTTC. Encoded protein: CASSRGGGANEQFF.

In this sample, this clonotype turned up many times. The V call is TRBV4-2, the J call TRBJ2-5, with D maybe TRBD1 (6 bases). Germline V gives CDR1 LGHNA, CDR2 YNFKEQ. This CDR3 has 14 amino acids. V was pared by 0 bases and J by 4 bases, with 9 bases between. The CDR3 loop reads CASSQEGRGETQYF. CDR3 DNA sequence: TGTGCCAGCAGCCAAGAGGGCAGGGGAGAGACCCAGTACTTC.

This clonotype was counted at least ten times. V gene TRBV5-1 combines with J gene TRBJ1-6; TRBD1 matches at 10 bases. Germline loops: CDR1 SGHRS, CDR2 YFSETQ. The V segment lost 3 bases and the J segment 3 bases; nucleotides outside the gene matches: 3. The CDR3 loop spans 16 amino acids. The chain's CDR3 is CASSSRTGGYNSPLHF. The CDR3 nucleotides are TGCGCCAGCAGCTCGAGGACAGGGGGCTATAATTCACCCCTCCACTTT.

This clonotype was detected only a few times. The gene calls are TRBV28 and TRBJ1-2, with D possibly being TRBD1 (6 bases). CDR3 length: 12 amino acids. V lost 4 bases, J lost 7 bases, and 10 bases lay in between. Germline V gives CDR1 MDHEN, CDR2 SYDVKM. CDR3 protein: CASSSYRAGYTF. CDR3 bases: TGTGCCAGCAGTTCCTACAGGGCTGGCTACACCTTC.

The table lists this clonotype with a few counts. The chain employs TRBV28 and TRBJ2-7; D is ambiguous. CDR3 length: 13 residues. Trimming took off 6 bases at V and 2 bases at J, with 11 bases between the two ends. The germline V gene encodes CDR1 MDHEN and CDR2 SYDVKM. In nucleotides, the CDR3 is TGTGCCAGCAGCTTCCCGAGGCCCTACGAGCAGTACTTC. Encoded protein: CASSFPRPYEQYF.

This sequence joins TRBV10-1 and TRBJ2-1; 9 bases line up with TRBD2. V lost 5 bases and J lost 8; bases outside the gene matches: 16. The CDR3 spans 17 residues. CDR1 WNHNN and CDR2 SYGVQD come from the germline V gene (reference sequence). The CDR3: CASSRRPTTSGRDEQFF. The CDR3 nucleotides are TGCGCCAGCAGTCGCCGACCGACGACTAGCGGTCGGGATGAGCAGTTCTTC.

This clonotype was recorded many times. This rearrangement joins TRBV20-1 to TRBJ2-7; D may be TRBD1 (6 bases). The CDR3 covers 12 residues. Trimming shortened V by 6 bases and J by 5 bases, and 14 bases separated the two germline ends. Germline CDR1 reads DFQATT; CDR2 reads SNEGSKA (reference sequence). CDR3: CSAGTRVNEQYF. CDR3 DNA: TGCAGTGCCGGGACACGGGTAAACGAGCAGTACTTC.